Listed below are T cell receptor beta chains from one sample, sequenced in a study of blood T cell repertoires in COVID-19. Clones were sequenced by immunoSEQ multiplex PCR, and TCRdb holds only the in-frame ones, with some missing. The sample carries about 150,000 clones, roughly 80% recorded once. The specimen was PBMCs or T cells enriched from blood (not recorded which). The receptors come from a man aged 45-65 years who had recovered from COVID-19. Each CDR3 is given with its conserved first and last residue. A D gene is named only where the DNA matches it firmly. Rows may omit the clone size; those that give it use once, few, many or a size class.

j_call d_call v_call clone_size cdr3_nt cdr3_aa
TRBJ1-4 . TRBV7-2 . TGTGCCAGCAGGCTAGGACATCTGAATAATGAAAAACTGTTTTTT CASRLGHLNNEKLFF
TRBJ1-6 . TRBV13 . TGTGCCAGCAGCCCTCACCTAAATCGGGCCCTCCACTTT CASSPHLNRALHF
TRBJ2-7 TRBD1 TRBV6-2/TRBV6-3 . TGTGCCAGCAGTGATGGACAGGGGGACTACGAGCAGTACTTC CASSDGQGDYEQYF
TRBJ1-5 TRBD1 TRBV2 . TGTGCCAGCAGTCAAAGACAGGGGGGCAATCAGCCCCAGCATTTT CASSQRQGGNQPQHF
TRBJ1-2 TRBD1 TRBV9 few TGTGCCAGCAGCTCAGGACAGGAGTCTGGCTACACCTTC CASSSGQESGYTF
TRBJ1-2 . TRBV14 many TGTGCCAGCAGCCAAATCTCCTTTGGCTACACCTTC CASSQISFGYTF
TRBJ1-6 TRBD1 TRBV9 . TGTGCCAGCAGCTCCCTCGGACAGGCCTTAGCACCCCTCCACTTT CASSSLGQALAPLHF
TRBJ2-2 . TRBV30 once TGTGCCTGGGGAAGGGACTCAAACACCGGGGAGCTGTTTTTT CAWGRDSNTGELFF
TRBJ2-5 TRBD2 TRBV5-4 . TGTGCCAGCAGCGCCGCTAGCGGGGGGCCGGTGGAGACCCAGTACTTC CASSAASGGPVETQYF
TRBJ1-1 . TRBV29-1 . TGCAGCGGCAAGACTTCGGGGACTGAAGCTTTCTTT CSGKTSGTEAFF
TRBJ1-2 . TRBV19 . TGTGCCAGTAGTACAATCGGGGGGATCTATGGCTACACCTTC CASSTIGGIYGYTF
TRBJ2-2 TRBD1 TRBV4-3 . TGCGCCAGCAGCCAAGATATTTGGGGACAGGGGGCTTCCGGGGAGCTGTTTTTT CASSQDIWGQGASGELFF
TRBJ2-3 . TRBV12-3/TRBV12-4 . TGTGCCAGCAGCCATCACGGGGATACGCAGTATTTT CASSHHGDTQYF
TRBJ2-3 TRBD2 TRBV18 . TGTGCCAGCTCACGTTCGGTAGCGGGGGGTGATACGCAGTATTTT CASSRSVAGGDTQYF
TRBJ2-3 . TRBV7-8 . TGTGCCAGCAGCTTATTCGGGCTAGCCACAGATACGCAGTATTTT CASSLFGLATDTQYF
TRBJ2-7 . TRBV6-1 . TGTGCCAGCAGTGAAGGGGGGGGCCCCTACGAGCAGTACTTC CASSEGGGPYEQYF
TRBJ1-2 . TRBV14 . TGTGCCAGCAGCCCCGCGGGGGTATATGGCTACACCTTC CASSPAGVYGYTF
TRBJ1-1 . TRBV7-6 . TGTGCCAGCAGCTTAGGTCAGAACACTGAAGCTTTCTTT CASSLGQNTEAFF
TRBJ1-3 TRBD1 TRBV7-8 . TGTGCCAGCAGCTTAGCCGGGACAGCCTACTCTGGAAACACCATATATTTT CASSLAGTAYSGNTIYF
TRBJ2-7 TRBD1 TRBV7-2 . TGTGCCAGCAGCTTGGGACAGGGAAATTTCTACGAGCAGTACTTC CASSLGQGNFYEQYF
TRBJ1-6 . TRBV12-3/TRBV12-4 . TGTGCCAGCAGTTTCGGGGGAAATTCACCCCTCCACTTT CASSFGGNSPLHF
TRBJ1-1 TRBD1 TRBV18 . TGTGCCAGCTCACCCCAGGGGGAAACCACTGAAGCTTTCTTT CASSPQGETTEAFF
TRBJ2-7 TRBD1 TRBV6-5 . TGTGCCAGCAGTTACGGGACAGGTACCTACGAGCAGTACTTC CASSYGTGTYEQYF
TRBJ1-2 TRBD1 TRBV4-1 . TGCGCCAGCAGCCAAGAAAGGACAGGGGGTCCTAGCTATGGCTACACCTTC CASSQERTGGPSYGYTF
TRBJ1-5 . TRBV30 . TGTGCCTGGAGTGTAGATCCAGGGAAGCGTCAGCCCCAGCATTTT CAWSVDPGKRQPQHF
TRBJ1-5 . TRBV7-2 . TGTGCCAGCAGCTTTCATGGCAGGGCGGACAATCAGCCCCAGCATTTT CASSFHGRADNQPQHF
TRBJ1-2 . TRBV4-3 many TGCGCCAGCAGCCAAGTGAGGGTACTTGCGAACTATGGCTACACCTTC CASSQVRVLANYGYTF
TRBJ1-4 . TRBV9 . TGTGCCAGCAGCGTACAGGGGACTAATGAAAAACTGTTTTTT CASSVQGTNEKLFF
TRBJ1-2 . TRBV19 . TGTGCCAGTAGCCTAGGGGGATCGGTCGGCTACACCTTC CASSLGGSVGYTF
TRBJ2-3 TRBD2 TRBV11-3 . TGTGCCAGCAGCCCGGGACTAGCGGGGTGGGGGGATACGCAGTATTTT CASSPGLAGWGDTQYF
TRBJ1-2 TRBD1 TRBV6-2/TRBV6-3 . TGTGCCAGCAGTACGACAGGGGGCGATGGCTACACCTTC CASSTTGGDGYTF
TRBJ2-3 TRBD2 TRBV6-2/TRBV6-3 . TGTGCCAGCAGCACCGGGACTAGCGGAGGGGCAGATACGCAGTATTTT CASSTGTSGGADTQYF
TRBJ2-5 . TRBV11-2 . TGTGCCAGCAGCTTAGTATACGGACTTCCTCCCGATAAAGAGACCCAGTACTTC CASSLVYGLPPDKETQYF
TRBJ2-7 . TRBV7-8 . TGTGCCAGCAGCTCAAGACAATCGGACAGTTTGATCTACGAGCAGTACTTC CASSSRQSDSLIYEQYF
TRBJ1-1 . TRBV7-6 . TGTGCCAGCAGCCCCAACCAGGGCAGGAACACTGAAGCTTTCTTT CASSPNQGRNTEAFF
TRBJ1-4 TRBD1 TRBV7-9 . TGTGCCAGCAGCCTGGGACAGGGAACAACTAATGAAAAACTGTTTTTT CASSLGQGTTNEKLFF
TRBJ2-2 TRBD2 TRBV7-2 . TGTGCCAGCAGCTCCGGACTAGCGAGGGGTACCGGGGAGCTGTTTTTT CASSSGLARGTGELFF
TRBJ2-7 TRBD1 TRBV6-5 . TGTGCCAGCAGTTACTCTAAGGGGGCGCGCGACGAGCAGTACTTC CASSYSKGARDEQYF
TRBJ2-4 . TRBV7-2 . TGTGCCAGCAGCCCGACTAGGGGGGGGGTAGCCAAAAACATTCAGTACTTC CASSPTRGGVAKNIQYF
TRBJ1-6 . TRBV3-1/TRBV3-2 few TGTGCCAGCAGTCACAGACCCCGCTCCTATAATTCACCCCTCCACTTT CASSHRPRSYNSPLHF
TRBJ2-7 . TRBV20-1 . TGCAGTGCTGGGCTCGGATACGAGCAGTACTTC CSAGLGYEQYF
TRBJ2-2 . TRBV5-1 few TGCGCCAGCAGCTTTAATTCTCCCGGCACCGGGGAGCTGTTTTTT CASSFNSPGTGELFF
TRBJ2-3 TRBD2 TRBV30 . TGTGCCTGGAGTGTACTAGCGGGGGGCACAGATACGCAGTATTTT CAWSVLAGGTDTQYF
TRBJ1-1 TRBD1 TRBV18 few TGTGCCAGCTCACCAATGGGACAGAAGAACACTGAAGCTTTCTTT CASSPMGQKNTEAFF
TRBJ2-1 . TRBV27 . TGTGCCAGCAGTTTTCCAGGTTCCTACAATGAGCAGTTCTTC CASSFPGSYNEQFF
TRBJ2-7 . TRBV7-9 . TGTGCCAGCAGCTTACTCGGGAGCTCCTACGAGCAGTACTTC CASSLLGSSYEQYF
TRBJ2-3 . TRBV10-3 once TGTGCCATCAGGGCGGCCGGGACTCCCTACTTAGATACGCAGTATTTT CAIRAAGTPYLDTQYF
TRBJ2-1 TRBD1 TRBV10-3 . TGTGCCGCCGGACAGGGGTACAATGAGCAGTTCTTC CAAGQGYNEQFF
TRBJ2-7 . TRBV15 . TGTGCCACCAGCAGAGATCTGTACGAGCAGTACTTC CATSRDLYEQYF
TRBJ1-2 . TRBV21-1 . TGTGCCAGCAGCAAATTCGGGACAGGGGGGAAATCCTCGCCTCAATACTATGGCTACACCTTC CASSKFGTGGKSSPQYYGYTF
TRBJ1-1 . TRBV2 . TGTGCCAACTATCCTAACGAGACACCGGGAGGGAACACTGAAGCTTTCTTT CANYPNETPGGNTEAFF
TRBJ2-1 TRBD2 TRBV19 few TGTGCCAGTAGTCTAGCGGGGGGGATGACCTACAATGAGCAGTTCTTC CASSLAGGMTYNEQFF
TRBJ1-5 . TRBV6-1 . TGTGCCAGCAGTGAAGTTACCAGATATAGCAATCAGCCCCAGCATTTT CASSEVTRYSNQPQHF
TRBJ2-1 TRBD2 TRBV7-2 few TGTGCCAGCAGCTTAGTCTGGACTAGCGGGTACAATGAGCAGTTCTTC CASSLVWTSGYNEQFF
TRBJ1-2 . TRBV4-3 . TGCGCCAGCAGCCAAGATATGGGGGGCTATGGCTACACCTTC CASSQDMGGYGYTF
TRBJ2-5 TRBD1 TRBV7-9 . TGTGCCAGCAGCTTCGGACAGGCGAAAGAGACCCAGTACTTC CASSFGQAKETQYF
TRBJ1-2 . TRBV12-3/TRBV12-4 few TGTGCCAGCAATAAAAGGGACACCGGTGGCTACACCTTC CASNKRDTGGYTF